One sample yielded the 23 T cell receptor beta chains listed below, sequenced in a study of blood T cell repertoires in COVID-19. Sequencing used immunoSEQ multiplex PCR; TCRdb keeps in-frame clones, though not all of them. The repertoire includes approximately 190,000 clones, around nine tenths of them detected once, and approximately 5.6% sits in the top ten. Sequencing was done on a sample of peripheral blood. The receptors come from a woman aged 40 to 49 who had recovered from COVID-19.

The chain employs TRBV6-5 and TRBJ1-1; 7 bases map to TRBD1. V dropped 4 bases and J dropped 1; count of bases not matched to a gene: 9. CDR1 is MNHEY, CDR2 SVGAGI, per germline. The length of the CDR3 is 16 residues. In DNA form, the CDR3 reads TGTGCCAGCAGTTCAACGGCGACAGGGAGGAACACTGAAGCTTTCTTT. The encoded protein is CASSSTATGRNTEAFF.

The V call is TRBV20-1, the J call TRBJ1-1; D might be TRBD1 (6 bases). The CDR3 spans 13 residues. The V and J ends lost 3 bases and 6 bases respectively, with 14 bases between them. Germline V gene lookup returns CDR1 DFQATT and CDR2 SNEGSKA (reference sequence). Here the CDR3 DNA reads TGCAGTGCTAGTGGGGGGCGCGTCGCTGAAGCTTTCTTT. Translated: CSASGGRVAEAFF.

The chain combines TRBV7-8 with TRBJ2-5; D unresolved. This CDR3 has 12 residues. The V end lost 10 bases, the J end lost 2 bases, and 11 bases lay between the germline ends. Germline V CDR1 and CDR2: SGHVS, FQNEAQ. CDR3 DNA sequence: TGTGCCAACGCGCGCTTTCAAGAGACCCAGTACTTC. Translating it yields CANARFQETQYF. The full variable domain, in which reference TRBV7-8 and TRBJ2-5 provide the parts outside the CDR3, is GAGVSQSPRYKVAKRGQDVALRCDPISGHVSLFWYQQALGQGPEFLTYFQNEAQLDKSGLPSDRFFAERPEGSVSTLKIQRTQQEDSAVYLCANARFQETQYFGPGTRLLVL.

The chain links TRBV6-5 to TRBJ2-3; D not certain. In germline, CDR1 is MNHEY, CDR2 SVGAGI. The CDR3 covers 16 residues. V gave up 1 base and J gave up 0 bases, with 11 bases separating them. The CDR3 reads CASSYYGGSSTDTQYF. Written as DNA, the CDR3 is TGTGCCAGCAGTTACTACGGCGGTTCTAGCACAGATACGCAGTATTTT.

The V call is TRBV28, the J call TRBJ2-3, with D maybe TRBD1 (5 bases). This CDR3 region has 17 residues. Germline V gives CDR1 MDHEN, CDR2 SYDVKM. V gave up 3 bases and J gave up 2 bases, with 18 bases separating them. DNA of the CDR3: TGTGCCAGCAGTTTGGAAAGTTCCCACAGGTACACAGATACGCAGTATTTT. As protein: CASSLESSHRYTDTQYF. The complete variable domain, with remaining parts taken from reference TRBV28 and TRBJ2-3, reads DVKVTQSSRYLVKRTGEKVFLECVQDMDHENMFWYRQDPGLGLRLIYFSYDVKMKEKGDIPEGYSVSREKKERFSLILESASTNQTSMYLCASSLESSHRYTDTQYFGPGTRLTVL.

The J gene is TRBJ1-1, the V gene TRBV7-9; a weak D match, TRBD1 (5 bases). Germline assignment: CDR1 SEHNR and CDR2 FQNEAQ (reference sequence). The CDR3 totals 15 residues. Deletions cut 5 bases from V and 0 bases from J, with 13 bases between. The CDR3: CASSHRQILNTEAFF. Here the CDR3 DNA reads TGTGCCAGCAGCCACCGACAGATTTTGAACACTGAAGCTTTCTTT.

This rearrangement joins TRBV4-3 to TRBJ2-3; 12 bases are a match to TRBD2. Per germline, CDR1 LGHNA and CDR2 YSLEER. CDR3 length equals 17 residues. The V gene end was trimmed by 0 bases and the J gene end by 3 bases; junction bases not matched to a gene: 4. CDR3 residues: CASSQDVTSGSTDTQYF. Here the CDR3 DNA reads TGCGCCAGCAGCCAAGATGTGACTAGCGGGAGTACAGATACGCAGTATTTT.

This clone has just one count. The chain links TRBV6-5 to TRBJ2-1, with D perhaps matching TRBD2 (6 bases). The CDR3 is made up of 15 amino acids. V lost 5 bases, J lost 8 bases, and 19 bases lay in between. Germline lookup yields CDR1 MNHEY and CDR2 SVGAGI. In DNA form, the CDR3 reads TGTGCCAGCAGTCCCTCGGGGGTTACGGGGCATGAGCAGTTCTTC. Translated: CASSPSGVTGHEQFF.

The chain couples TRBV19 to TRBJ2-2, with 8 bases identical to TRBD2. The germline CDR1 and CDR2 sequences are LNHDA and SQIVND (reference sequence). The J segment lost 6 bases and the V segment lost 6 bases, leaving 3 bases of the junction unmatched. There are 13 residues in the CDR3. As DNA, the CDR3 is TGTGCCAGTAGAGAAGCGGGAGCCGGGGAGCTGTTTTTT. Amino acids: CASREAGAGELFF.

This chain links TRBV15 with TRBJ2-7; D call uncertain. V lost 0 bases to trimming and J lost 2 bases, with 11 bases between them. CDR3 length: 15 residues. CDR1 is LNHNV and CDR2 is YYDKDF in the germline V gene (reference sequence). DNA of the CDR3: TGTGCCACCAGCAGAGATTCACTACCGCCCTACGAGCAGTACTTC. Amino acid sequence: CATSRDSLPPYEQYF.

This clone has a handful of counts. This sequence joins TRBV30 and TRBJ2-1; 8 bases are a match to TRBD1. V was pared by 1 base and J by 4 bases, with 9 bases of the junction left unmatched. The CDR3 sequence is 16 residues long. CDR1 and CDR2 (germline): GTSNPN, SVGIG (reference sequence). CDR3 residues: CAWSDLTGVGYNEQFF. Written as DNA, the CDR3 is TGTGCCTGGAGTGACCTGACAGGGGTAGGGTACAATGAGCAGTTCTTC.

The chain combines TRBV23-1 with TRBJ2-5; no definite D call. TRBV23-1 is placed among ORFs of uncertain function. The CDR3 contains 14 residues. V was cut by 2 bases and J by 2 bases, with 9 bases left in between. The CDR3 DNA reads TGCGCCAGCAGTCAAACAACAGAGCAAGAGACCCAGTACTTC. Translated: CASSQTTEQETQYF.

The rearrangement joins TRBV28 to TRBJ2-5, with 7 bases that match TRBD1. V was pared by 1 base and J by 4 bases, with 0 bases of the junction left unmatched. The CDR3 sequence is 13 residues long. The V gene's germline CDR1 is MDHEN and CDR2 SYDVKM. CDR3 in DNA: TGTGCCAGCAGTTTATCAGGGGGAGAGACCCAGTACTTC. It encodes CASSLSGGETQYF.

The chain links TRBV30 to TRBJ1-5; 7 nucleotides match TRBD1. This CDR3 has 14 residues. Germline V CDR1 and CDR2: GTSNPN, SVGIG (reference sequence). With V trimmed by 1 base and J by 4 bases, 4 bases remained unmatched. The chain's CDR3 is CAWSGDSLNQPQHF. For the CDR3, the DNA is TGTGCCTGGAGTGGGGACAGTCTTAATCAGCCCCAGCATTTT.

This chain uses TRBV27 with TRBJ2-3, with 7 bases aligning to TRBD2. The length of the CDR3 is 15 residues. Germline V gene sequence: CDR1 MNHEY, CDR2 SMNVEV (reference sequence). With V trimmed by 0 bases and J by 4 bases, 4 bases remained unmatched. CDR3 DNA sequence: TGTGCCAGCAGTTTATCGGCGGGAGCGGCAGATACGCAGTATTTT. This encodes CASSLSAGAADTQYF.

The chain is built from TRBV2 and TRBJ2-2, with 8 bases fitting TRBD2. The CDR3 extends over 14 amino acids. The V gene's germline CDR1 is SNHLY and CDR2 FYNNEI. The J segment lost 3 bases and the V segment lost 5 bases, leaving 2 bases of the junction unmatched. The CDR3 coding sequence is TGTGCCAGCAGTTCAGCGGGAGACACCGGGGAGCTGTTTTTT. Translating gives CASSSAGDTGELFF.

CDR3 coding DNA: TGTGCCAGCAGTGAAGGGAGTTTGGAGCCCCAGCATTTT. It translates to CASSEGSLEPQHF. The J gene is TRBJ1-5, the V gene TRBV25-1; D remains unclear. The CDR3 contains 13 residues. Germline CDR1 reads MGHDK; CDR2 reads SYGVNS. Trimming left V 2 bases short and J 8 bases short, with 10 bases between.

CDR3 protein: CAYRPLRLMNTEAFF. The CDR3 DNA reads as TGTGCCTACCGACCCTTAAGACTGATGAACACTGAAGCTTTCTTT. The chain recombines TRBV30 with TRBJ1-1; D not resolved. Germline values: CDR1 GTSNPN, CDR2 SVGIG (reference sequence). The CDR3 sequence is 15 residues long. Trimming took 7 bases from V and 0 from J, leaving 18 bases between them. The whole variable domain, filled in from reference TRBV30 and TRBJ1-1, reads SQTIHQWPATLVQPVGSPLSLECTVEGTSNPNLYWYRQAAGRGLQLLFYSVGIGQISSEVPQNLSASRPQDRQFILSSKKLLLSDSGFYLCAYRPLRLMNTEAFFGQGTRLTVV.

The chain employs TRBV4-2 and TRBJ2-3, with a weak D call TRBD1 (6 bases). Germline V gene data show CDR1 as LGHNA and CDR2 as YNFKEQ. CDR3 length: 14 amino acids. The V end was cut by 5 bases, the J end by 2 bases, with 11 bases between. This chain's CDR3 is CASSIGQTTDTQYF. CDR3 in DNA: TGTGCCAGCAGCATAGGACAGACCACAGATACGCAGTATTTT.

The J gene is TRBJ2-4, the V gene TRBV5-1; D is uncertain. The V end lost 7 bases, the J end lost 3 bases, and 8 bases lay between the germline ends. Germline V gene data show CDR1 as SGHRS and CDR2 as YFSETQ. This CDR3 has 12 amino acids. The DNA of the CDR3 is TGCGCCAGCCGGGTGGACAAAAACATTCAGTACTTC. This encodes CASRVDKNIQYF.

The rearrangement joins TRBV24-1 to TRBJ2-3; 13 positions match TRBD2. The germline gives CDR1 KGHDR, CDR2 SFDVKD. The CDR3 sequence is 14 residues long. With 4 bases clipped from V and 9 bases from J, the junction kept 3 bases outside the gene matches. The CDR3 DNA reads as TGTGCCACCAGTGACCCGGGACTAGCGGGAACGCAGTATTTT. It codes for CATSDPGLAGTQYF.

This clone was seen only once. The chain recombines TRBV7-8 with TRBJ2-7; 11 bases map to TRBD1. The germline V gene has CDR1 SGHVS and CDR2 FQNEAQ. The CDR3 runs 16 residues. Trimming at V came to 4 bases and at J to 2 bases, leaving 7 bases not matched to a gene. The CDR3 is CASSSPPGQGAYEQYF. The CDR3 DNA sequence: TGTGCCAGCAGCTCACCGCCGGGACAGGGGGCCTACGAGCAGTACTTC.

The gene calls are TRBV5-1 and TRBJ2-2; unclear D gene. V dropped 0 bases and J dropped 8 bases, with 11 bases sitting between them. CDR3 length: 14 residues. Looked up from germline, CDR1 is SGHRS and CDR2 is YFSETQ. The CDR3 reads CASSLGAVRGELFF. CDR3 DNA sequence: TGCGCCAGCAGCTTGGGGGCCGTTAGAGGGGAGCTGTTTTTT.